This T cell receptor (beta chain) was identified in a study of shared clonotypes between healthy human individuals (dated by TCRdb to the early 2020s). For the wider study: A few men and two women, aged 18 to 49 years, made up the cohort. Per donor, three plates each were used for CD4 naive and CD4 memory, two for CD8 naive, and one for CD8 memory. To estimate repertoire size and how much clonotypes are shared between individuals, the study performed deep sequencing of blood TCR repertoires from a few healthy adults. Libraries were prepared and TCR repertoires were sequenced by different laboratories using diverse techniques, in order to increase sequencing depth and limit assay-specific biases. Leukapheresis yielded between about 0.94 and 9.5 billion PBMCs per donor.

Using the deep immunoSEQ assay, multiplex PCR amplified TCR CDR3 regions from genomic DNA. For each cell subset, the extracted genomic DNA was distributed evenly across all wells of several immunoSEQ 96-well plates, and each plate served as one replicate. For sorted subsets, 150 to 250 ng genomic DNA, equal to approximately 30,000 T cell genomes, was loaded into each replicate PCR. The purified libraries were quantified using a Qubit 3.0 fluorometer, sized with a Bioanalyzer 2100, and then quantified again using the KAPA Library Quantification kit. Every immunoSEQ 96-well plate was sequenced on a dedicated single-read 150-cycle Illumina NextSeq 550 flow cell. Per the original workflow: Because the immunoSEQ output included only junctional sequences and no quality scores, the filtering could not be the same as the filtering used for full-length reads. To assign V/J genes and CDR3, sequences were annotated using PyIR, a Python wrapper for IgBLAST v1.9, with IMGT germline references. Reads were filtered out if the reads had weak V/J assignments (E-value above 1e-6), no CDR3, stop codons, out-of-frame junctions, or ambiguous translated residues. A V3J clonotype was defined by an identical inferred V gene, J gene, and CDR3 amino acid sequence. To compute the percentage overlap between repertoires, the number of shared unique clonotypes was divided by the size of the smaller repertoire. Three approaches were used to assess repertoire richness: RTK rarefaction, the Chao1 estimator, and Recon v2.1 estimates of unobserved clonotypes. Generation probabilities were computed with OLGA for all TCRbeta clonotypes obtained by the gDNA method from a few donors. The table was pulled from immuneACCESS by TCRdb, which kept in-frame rearrangements only. Such tables lose some clones; where checked, under half of the loss comes from unresolved V genes, and the rest has no known cause. That table supplies the V and J calls and clone size; D and trimming were determined from the DNA. The sample records over a million clones, approximately 70% of which are singletons. The ten largest clones add up to nearly 1.5% of the sample.

The donors were healthy, HIV-negative adults with no recently reported acute infections or vaccinations. All donors were Caucasian adults living in Nashville, Tennessee, USA. CD4+ T cells were enriched by magnetic negative selection, after which naive cells were positively selected on CD45RA and the negative fraction was taken as the memory subset. Blood was obtained by leukapheresis, after which PBMCs were separated by Ficoll-Histopaque density gradient centrifugation and cryopreserved in liquid nitrogen vapor phase. Purity and quantity of every magnetically sorted T cell population were checked by analytical flow cytometry. Genomic DNA was isolated from each sorted fraction and quantified by UV absorbance on a Nanodrop 2000c. The germline V gene sets CDR1 to SGHDT and CDR2 to YYEEEE. The CDR3 contains 17 residues, cysteine and phenylalanine counted. The only DNA kept is the CDR3, 51 bases in frame from the first base. V is clipped by 0 bases and J by 3 bases, and the sequence between their germline boundaries is 15 bases long.

Overall study results and their limits: Because the study included a small number of donors, the genetic and exposure-history diversity represented was limited. Naive subsets generally had larger estimated clonotype richness than memory subsets. Clonotypes shared by all four sorted-subset donors showed higher generation probabilities than non-shared clonotypes. Pairwise subsampling led to the expectation that sequencing depth would affect the degree of clonotype sharing among donors. Rarefaction of sorted-subset datasets indicated incomplete sequencing despite the large sequencing depth. Only blood was sampled, and tissue TCR repertoires likely differ from those in blood. Across a handful of donors, roughly 5.4% of naive CD4, roughly 3.3% of naive CD8, around 2.1% of memory CD4, and 0.4% of memory CD8 clonotypes were shared.

About this clone: It has no known antigen specificity. Qualities for individual bases were not recorded, and no much larger clone is one base off.

Recombination linked TRBV5-6 to TRBJ2-2; TRBD1 is possibly the D segment (5 matching bases). The sample consisted of memory CD4+ T cells sorted from blood. What the cell subset or site label conveys for this sample: CD45RA-negative fraction. This receptor was obtained from a man between 18 and 29 years old in good health. The base sequence is TGTGCCAGCAGCTTGGAATTACAGGTCTATCACACCGGGGAGCTGTTTTTT. Its protein reads: CASSLELQVYHTGELFF. Extended through the reference TRBV5-6 and TRBJ2-2 proteins, this CDR3 yields the full variable domain: DAGVTQSPTHLIKTRGQQVTLRCSPKSGHDTVSWYQQALGQGPQFIFQYYEEEERQRGNFPDRFSGHQFPNYSSELNVNALLLGDSALYLCASSLELQVYHTGELFFGEGSRLTVL.